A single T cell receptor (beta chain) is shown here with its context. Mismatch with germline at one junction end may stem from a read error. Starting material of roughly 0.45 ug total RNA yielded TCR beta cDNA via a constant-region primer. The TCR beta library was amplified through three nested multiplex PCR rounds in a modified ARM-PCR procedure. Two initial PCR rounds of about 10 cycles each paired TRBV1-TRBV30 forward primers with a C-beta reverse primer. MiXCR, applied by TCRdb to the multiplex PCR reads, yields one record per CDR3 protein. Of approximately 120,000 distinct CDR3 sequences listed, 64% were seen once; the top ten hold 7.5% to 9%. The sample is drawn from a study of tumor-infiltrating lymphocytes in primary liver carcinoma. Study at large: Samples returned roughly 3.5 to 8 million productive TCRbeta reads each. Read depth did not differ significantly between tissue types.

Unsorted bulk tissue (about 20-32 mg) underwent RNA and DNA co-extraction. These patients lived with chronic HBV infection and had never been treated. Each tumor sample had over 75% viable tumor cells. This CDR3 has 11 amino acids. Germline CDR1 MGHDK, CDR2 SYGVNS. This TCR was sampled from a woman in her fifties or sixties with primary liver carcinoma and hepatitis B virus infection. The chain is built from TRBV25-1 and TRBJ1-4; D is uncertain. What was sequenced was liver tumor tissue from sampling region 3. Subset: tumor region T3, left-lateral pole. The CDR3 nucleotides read TGTGCCAGCAGTCGAGGGTTACAACTGCTTTTT. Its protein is CASSRGLQLLF.